The 3 T cell receptor beta chains below were found in one sample sequenced in a study of blood T cells in healthy people across ages. PCR was performed a second time for about 7 to 11 cycles using a sample-barcoded 5' primer and a J-beta primer mix. TCRdb analysed the 5' RACE reads with MiXCR anew, one entry per CDR3 protein. This sample yields more than 800,000 distinct CDR3 sequences, of which more than 40% are seen a single time; about 19% belongs to the top ten. The sequenced sample consisted of blood. Receptors originate from an older woman in good health.

A few counts support this clonotype. The V and J genes are TRBV15 and TRBJ2-7; 10 positions match TRBD2. This CDR3 has 15 amino acids. V lost 1 base, J lost 3 bases, and 3 bases stayed unmatched. The germline gives CDR1 LNHNV, CDR2 YYDKDF (reference sequence). CDR3 sequence reads: CATSRGASGSYEQYF. In nucleotides, the CDR3 is TGTGCCACCAGCAGAGGGGCTAGCGGGAGCTACGAGCAGTACTTC.

This clonotype showed up just a few times. A much larger clonotype is one base distant, so this may be a read error. The chain recombines TRBV12-3 or TRBV12-4 with TRBJ2-5; no firm D call. Trimming pared 5 bases from V and 5 bases from J, leaving 9 bases between. The CDR3 runs 12 residues. This chain's CDR3 is CASSRRSETQYF. CDR3 coding DNA: TGTGCCAGCAGTCGCAGGAGTGAGACCCAGTACTTC.

The chain links TRBV12-3 or TRBV12-4 to TRBJ2-1; 7 nucleotides line up with TRBD2. V lost 2 bases, J lost 4 bases, and 8 bases stayed unmatched. The CDR3 consists of 16 residues. CDR3 region: CASSLPGASGYNEQFF. CDR3 nucleotide sequence: TGTGCCAGCAGTTTACCAGGCGCTAGCGGATACAATGAGCAGTTCTTC.